A selection of T cell receptor beta chains follows, all from one sample in a study of regulatory T cells in long-lasting Graves disease. TCRdb recomputed calls from the multiplex PCR reads with MiXCR, one row per CDR3 protein. The table has 500,000 to 800,000 distinct CDR3 sequences, around 30% seen once; the top ten hold under 55%. Sequences were derived from peripheral blood mononuclear cells (PBMCs), sampled when the disease was refractory, from a patient treated with antithyroid drugs. These receptors all stem from a female donor with Graves disease. The CDR3 runs from the conserved cysteine through the conserved F or W. A D gene is named only where the DNA matches it firmly. Size is omitted from some rows. Given values are once, few, many or a class for expanded clones.

V,size,D,J,CDR3,DNA
TRBV27,NA,NA,TRBJ2-7,CASSLWGGAEQYF,TGTGCCAGCAGTTTATGGGGTGGGGCCGAGCAGTACTTC
TRBV20-1,few,NA,TRBJ1-2,CSARHPRATYGYTF,TGCAGTGCTAGACACCCCAGGGCCACCTATGGCTACACCTTC
TRBV28,few,NA,TRBJ2-1,CASSYRAGNEQFF,TGTGCCAGCAGTTACCGAGCAGGGAATGAGCAGTTCTTC
TRBV19,few,NA,TRBJ1-1,CASKLGDGNTEAFF,TGTGCCAGTAAGCTCGGCGACGGGAACACTGAAGCTTTCTTT
TRBV5-1,NA,TRBD2,TRBJ2-7,CASSLAPSGRDLSYEQYF,TGCGCCAGCAGCTTGGCCCCTAGCGGGAGGGATCTCTCCTACGAGCAGTACTTC
TRBV6-1,NA,TRBD1,TRBJ2-5,CASSLAGTGRETQYF,TGTGCCAGCAGTCTAGCCGGGACAGGGCGAGAGACCCAGTACTTC
TRBV27,NA,NA,TRBJ2-2,CASRRGNVGGELFF,TGTGCCAGCAGGCGAGGGAATGTTGGCGGGGAGCTGTTTTTT
TRBV27,once,NA,TRBJ1-5,CAGSSVMITGTWDQPQHF,TGTGCCGGCAGTTCAGTAATGATTACAGGAACGTGGGATCAGCCCCAGCATTTT
TRBV20-1,NA,TRBD1,TRBJ1-6,CSAPSGTGGNSPLHF,TGCAGTGCTCCCTCCGGGACAGGGGGAAATTCACCCCTCCACTTT
TRBV27,NA,NA,TRBJ2-5,CASSSLGDNRQETQYF,TGTGCCAGCAGTTCCCTGGGGGACAACCGACAAGAGACCCAGTACTTC
TRBV11-3,NA,TRBD1,TRBJ2-1,CASSSGQGAGEQFF,TGTGCCAGCAGCTCTGGACAGGGGGCGGGTGAGCAGTTCTTC
TRBV12-3/TRBV12-4,many,NA,TRBJ1-2,CASSPQGVSYGYTF,TGTGCCAGCAGCCCACAGGGCGTTTCCTATGGCTACACCTTC
TRBV6-6,NA,NA,TRBJ2-3,CASSYSFGGLADTQYF,TGTGCCAGCAGTTACTCGTTTGGGGGCCTAGCAGATACGCAGTATTTT
TRBV20-1,NA,TRBD2,TRBJ2-7,CSARGLSGRPSYEQYF,TGCAGTGCTAGGGGACTTAGCGGGAGGCCGTCCTACGAGCAGTACTTC
TRBV29-1,NA,NA,TRBJ2-7,CSVGVRHSTFYEQYF,TGCAGCGTTGGAGTCAGACACTCAACCTTTTACGAGCAGTACTTC
TRBV10-2,few,NA,TRBJ1-1,CASSEFLGGEAFF,TGCGCCAGCAGTGAATTTCTTGGGGGTGAAGCTTTCTTT
TRBV2,NA,TRBD2,TRBJ2-7,CASTRLASGSYEQYF,TGTGCCAGCACTCGACTAGCGTCCGGCTCCTACGAGCAGTACTTC
TRBV6-2/TRBV6-3,few,NA,TRBJ1-1,CASSYSREMNTEAFF,TGTGCCAGCAGTTACTCGAGGGAAATGAACACTGAAGCTTTCTTT